The rows below give T cell receptor beta chains drawn from one sample of a study of blood T cell repertoires in COVID-19. Sequenced by immunoSEQ multiplex PCR; TCRdb stores in-frame clones only, minus some. The sample lists 60,000 to 75,000 clones; more than 70% were seen once. Sequencing was performed on peripheral blood. The source is a woman of 80 years or more with active or convalescent COVID-19. The CDR3 runs from the conserved cysteine through the conserved F or W. Each record gives: D gene, V gene, J gene, clone size, CDR3 protein, CDR3 DNA. A D gene is named only where the DNA matches it firmly. Rows may omit the clone size; those that give it use once, few, many or a size class.

D gene: .
V gene: TRBV7-2
J gene: TRBJ2-3
clone size: .
CDR3 protein: CASSPGTYWADTQYF
CDR3 DNA: TGTGCCAGCAGCCCAGGGACTTATTGGGCAGATACGCAGTATTTT

D gene: .
V gene: TRBV7-2
J gene: TRBJ1-1
clone size: .
CDR3 protein: CASSLVSYINTEAFF
CDR3 DNA: TGTGCCAGCAGCTTAGTGAGTTATATAAACACTGAAGCTTTCTTT

D gene: .
V gene: TRBV3-1/TRBV3-2
J gene: TRBJ1-6
clone size: .
CDR3 protein: CASSQETSDSPLHF
CDR3 DNA: TGTGCCAGCAGCCAAGAAACTTCTGATTCACCCCTCCACTTT

D gene: .
V gene: TRBV4-3
J gene: TRBJ1-4
clone size: .
CDR3 protein: CASSQSGGEKLFF
CDR3 DNA: TGCGCCAGCAGCCAATCCGGGGGTGAAAAACTGTTTTTT

D gene: .
V gene: TRBV9
J gene: TRBJ1-1
clone size: once
CDR3 protein: CASSVVGGSTEAFF
CDR3 DNA: TGTGCCAGCAGCGTAGTCGGGGGGAGCACTGAAGCTTTCTTT

D gene: TRBD1
V gene: TRBV19
J gene: TRBJ1-5
clone size: .
CDR3 protein: CASRGTGESNQPQHF
CDR3 DNA: TGTGCCAGTAGGGGTACAGGGGAGAGCAATCAGCCCCAGCATTTT

D gene: TRBD1
V gene: TRBV7-9
J gene: TRBJ2-5
clone size: .
CDR3 protein: CANAPGGNEYQETQYF
CDR3 DNA: TGTGCCAATGCCCCAGGGGGCAATGAGTACCAAGAGACCCAGTACTTC

D gene: TRBD1
V gene: TRBV19
J gene: TRBJ1-3
clone size: .
CDR3 protein: CATGDRGNTIYF
CDR3 DNA: TGTGCCACCGGGGACAGGGGAAACACCATATATTTT

D gene: TRBD1
V gene: TRBV7-2
J gene: TRBJ2-2
clone size: .
CDR3 protein: CASTGTGGVGELFF
CDR3 DNA: TGTGCCAGCACGGGGACAGGGGGCGTCGGGGAGCTGTTTTTT

D gene: .
V gene: TRBV29-1
J gene: TRBJ2-1
clone size: .
CDR3 protein: CSGSSSSYNEQFF
CDR3 DNA: TGCAGCGGGAGCAGTTCCTCCTACAATGAGCAGTTCTTC

D gene: TRBD1
V gene: TRBV5-1
J gene: TRBJ2-5
clone size: .
CDR3 protein: CASSLVMWAGGVETQYF
CDR3 DNA: TGCGCCAGCAGCTTGGTCATGTGGGCAGGGGGCGTTGAGACCCAGTACTTC

D gene: TRBD2
V gene: TRBV11-3
J gene: TRBJ2-3
clone size: .
CDR3 protein: CASSLGLAGGSLTDTQYF
CDR3 DNA: TGTGCCAGCAGCTTAGGGCTAGCGGGGGGATCTCTCACAGATACGCAGTATTTT

D gene: TRBD1
V gene: TRBV28
J gene: TRBJ1-5
clone size: .
CDR3 protein: CATPRDRVSCGNQPQHF
CDR3 DNA: TGTGCCACTCCAAGGGACAGGGTAAGTTGTGGCAATCAGCCCCAGCATTTT

D gene: .
V gene: TRBV28
J gene: TRBJ1-2
clone size: few
CDR3 protein: CASSLSGDYGYTF
CDR3 DNA: TGTGCCAGCAGTTTGTCAGGGGACTATGGCTACACCTTC

D gene: .
V gene: TRBV10-3
J gene: TRBJ1-5
clone size: .
CDR3 protein: CAISIQGEGQPQHF
CDR3 DNA: TGTGCCATCAGTATACAGGGTGAGGGTCAGCCCCAGCATTTT

D gene: TRBD1
V gene: TRBV6-5
J gene: TRBJ1-1
clone size: .
CDR3 protein: CASSYSITGEGAFF
CDR3 DNA: TGTGCCAGCAGTTACTCGATTACAGGGGAAGGAGCTTTCTTT

D gene: .
V gene: TRBV7-9
J gene: TRBJ2-6
clone size: .
CDR3 protein: CASSFLSSRANVLTF
CDR3 DNA: TGTGCCAGCAGCTTCCTGAGTAGTAGGGCCAACGTCCTGACTTTC

D gene: TRBD2
V gene: TRBV5-1
J gene: TRBJ2-1
clone size: .
CDR3 protein: CASSLAPLAGYNEQFF
CDR3 DNA: TGCGCCAGCAGCTTGGCCCCGCTAGCGGGGTATAATGAGCAGTTCTTC

D gene: TRBD1
V gene: TRBV20-1
J gene: TRBJ1-5
clone size: few
CDR3 protein: CSATTGEPQHF
CDR3 DNA: TGCAGTGCAACGACAGGGGAGCCCCAGCATTTT

D gene: .
V gene: TRBV4-1
J gene: TRBJ1-1
clone size: .
CDR3 protein: CASSQVAISTEAFF
CDR3 DNA: TGCGCCAGCAGCCAAGTCGCCATTAGCACTGAAGCTTTCTTT

D gene: .
V gene: TRBV19
J gene: TRBJ1-1
clone size: .
CDR3 protein: CASTGRIHTEAFF
CDR3 DNA: TGTGCCAGTACTGGCAGGATACACACTGAAGCTTTCTTT

D gene: .
V gene: TRBV5-1
J gene: TRBJ1-2
clone size: .
CDR3 protein: CASSLARYPYGYTF
CDR3 DNA: TGCGCCAGCAGCTTGGCACGGTACCCCTATGGCTACACCTTC

D gene: .
V gene: TRBV29-1
J gene: TRBJ1-5
clone size: .
CDR3 protein: CSPPTRLVQPQHF
CDR3 DNA: TGCAGCCCCCCAACCAGGCTTGTCCAGCCCCAGCATTTT